The 28 T cell receptor beta chains below were found in one sample sequenced in a study of OX40 agonist ivuxolimab in advanced cancers. Produced via immunoSEQ multiplex PCR; TCRdb's table is partial and in-frame only. The table has tens of thousands of clones, 87% seen once. The sample consisted of CD4+ or CD8+ T cells sorted from blood, taken in a trial of the OX40 agonist ivuxolimab. The receptor source for this set is an adult with an advanced solid tumor such as melanoma, head and neck, liver or kidney cancer.

The V call is TRBV19, the J call TRBJ2-1; a weak D match, TRBD2 (6 bases). Germline CDR1 LNHDA, CDR2 SQIVND (reference sequence). V was pared by 7 bases and J by 5 bases, with 12 bases between. CDR3 length equals 13 residues. The DNA for the CDR3 is TGTGCCAGTACCGCGGGGTGGAACAATGAGCAGTTCTTC. It yields the protein CASTAGWNNEQFF.

The chain combines TRBV10-1 with TRBJ2-2; TRBD2 matches 8 bases. V dropped 6 bases and J dropped 0; count of bases not matched to a gene: 0. Germline V gene data show CDR1 as WNHNN and CDR2 as SYGVQD (reference sequence). This CDR3 comprises 14 residues. CDR3 nucleotides: TGCGCCAGCAGGACTAGCGCGAACACCGGGGAGCTGTTTTTT. This codes for CASRTSANTGELFF.

The chain uses TRBV21-1 and TRBJ1-5; the D call in the table, TRBD1, was not verified against the DNA. TRBV21-1 corresponds to a pseudogene. The CDR3 totals 17 residues. The CDR3, as DNA: TGTGCCAGCATCGATCTCCCTCCTCCGGGACACAATCAGCCCCAGCATTTT. This encodes CASIDLPPPGHNQPQHF.

The chain employs TRBV9 and TRBJ1-4; no clear D. CDR3 size: 13 residues. Between the trimmed V and J ends, which lost 0 bases and 8 bases, there was a span of 8 bases. Germline V lookup: CDR1 SGDLS, CDR2 YYNGEE. The CDR3 nucleotides read TGTGCCAGCAGCGTAGGTGCCGGCGAAAAACTGTTTTTT. Its translation: CASSVGAGEKLFF. The variable domain in full, with the rest retrieved from reference TRBV9 and TRBJ1-4, is DSGVTQTPKHLITATGQRVTLRCSPRSGDLSVYWYQQSLDQGLQFLIQYYNGEERAKGNILERFSAQQFPDLHSELNLSSLELGDSALYFCASSVGAGEKLFFGSGTQLSVL.

This clone was counted a single time. The chain recombines TRBV10-1 with TRBJ2-1; 12 bases are a match to TRBD1. V shed 8 bases, J shed 7 bases, and the junction held 6 bases outside the gene matches. Germline CDR1 is WNHNN and CDR2 is SYGVQD (reference sequence). There are 14 residues in the CDR3. The CDR3 is CASEPGQGANEQFF. The CDR3 coding sequence is TGCGCCAGCGAGCCGGGACAGGGGGCTAATGAGCAGTTCTTC.

The chain employs TRBV11-3 and TRBJ2-5, with no clear D. The V end lost 1 base, the J end lost 5 bases, and 8 bases lay between the germline ends. The germline V gene encodes CDR1 SGHNT and CDR2 YENEEA. The CDR3 runs 13 residues. CDR3 protein: CASSLVTSETQYF. The DNA of the CDR3 is TGTGCCAGCAGCTTAGTTACGAGCGAGACCCAGTACTTC.

The chain employs TRBV28 and TRBJ1-4; D possibly corresponds to TRBD1 (5 bases). The length of the CDR3 is 15 residues. Per germline, CDR1 MDHEN and CDR2 SYDVKM. Trimming cost V 3 bases and J 8 bases, with 16 bases left between them. Written as DNA, the CDR3 is TGTGCCAGCAGTTTTAGGGCAGGGAGGCGGGAAAAACTGTTTTTT. Amino acid sequence: CASSFRAGRREKLFF.

The chain employs TRBV7-2 and TRBJ2-7; D unclear. The germline V and J ends were trimmed by 4 bases and 0 bases, with 7 bases remaining between them. The CDR3 has 13 residues. In germline, CDR1 is SGHTA, CDR2 FQGNSA. The CDR3 protein is CASSSDASYEQYF. The CDR3 region has the DNA TGTGCCAGCAGCTCGGACGCCTCCTACGAGCAGTACTTC.

The rearrangement links TRBV7-9 to TRBJ2-1; tentative D call: TRBD1 (6 bases). This CDR3 comprises 17 residues. CDR1 SEHNR and CDR2 FQNEAQ come from the germline V gene (reference sequence). Trimming took 5 bases from V and 4 from J, leaving 21 bases between them. CDR3 protein: CASSTQVDRKGYNEQFF. The CDR3 DNA reads TGTGCCAGCAGCACCCAAGTTGACAGGAAGGGATACAATGAGCAGTTCTTC.

The chain employs TRBV5-8 and TRBJ1-2; D call uncertain. CDR3 length: 12 residues. Germline V lookup: CDR1 SGHTS, CDR2 YDEGEE. With 0 bases removed from V and 9 bases from J, the gap between germline ends came to 9 bases. The CDR3 DNA reads TGTGCCAGCAGCTTGGCCAAGATTAGCTACACCTTC. As protein: CASSLAKISYTF.

The chain joins TRBV18 to TRBJ1-5, with D tentatively TRBD1 (6 bases). Trimming cost V 2 bases and J 0 bases, with 11 bases left between them. The V gene's germline CDR1 is KGHSH and CDR2 LQKENI. The CDR3 spans 16 residues. In DNA form, the CDR3 reads TGTGCCAGCTCACCATTTAGGGGGGATAGCAATCAGCCCCAGCATTTT. Translation gives CASSPFRGDSNQPQHF.

The rearrangement links TRBV15 to TRBJ2-4; D gene ambiguous. The CDR3 contains 13 residues. The V end lost 0 bases, the J end lost 12 bases, and 12 bases lay between the germline ends. Looked up from germline, CDR1 is LNHNV and CDR2 is YYDKDF (reference sequence). Here the CDR3 DNA reads TGTGCCACCAGCAGAGAGGCAGGCCCCAGTCAGTACTTC. It yields the protein CATSREAGPSQYF.

The chain uses TRBV7-3 and TRBJ2-3, with 11 nucleotides matching TRBD2. Germline CDR1 and CDR2: SGHTA and FQGTGA. V lost 5 bases and J lost 4; bases outside the gene matches: 8. The CDR3 is 16 residues long. The CDR3 protein is CASSPPGTSGSDTQYF. The DNA of the CDR3 is TGTGCCAGCAGCCCCCCCGGGACTAGCGGATCAGATACGCAGTATTTT.

As concerns this clone: In the same sample, other DNA sequences code for this CDR3. The chain couples TRBV18 to TRBJ1-6, with D possibly TRBD1 on 5 matching bases. Germline V gene sequence: CDR1 KGHSH, CDR2 LQKENI. Trimming left V 3 bases short and J 6 bases short, with 9 bases between. The CDR3 sequence is 14 residues long. CDR3 residues: CASSPGLTNSPLHF. The CDR3, as DNA: TGTGCCAGCTCACCGGGACTGACTAATTCACCCCTCCACTTT.

The gene calls are TRBV18 and TRBJ1-1; TRBD1 might be the D (5 bases). With 2 bases removed from V and 2 bases from J, the gap between germline ends came to 9 bases. Per the germline V gene, CDR1 is KGHSH and CDR2 is LQKENI. There are 14 residues in the CDR3. CDR3 region: CASSPVQGNTEAFF. Written as DNA, the CDR3 is TGTGCCAGCTCACCAGTTCAGGGAAACACTGAAGCTTTCTTT.

This chain uses TRBV6-4 with TRBJ2-3; D gene unclear. The CDR3 runs 14 residues. V lost 2 bases and J 5 bases, leaving 11 bases between the germline ends. Germline V gene lookup returns CDR1 MRHNA and CDR2 SNTAGT. CDR3 sequence reads: CASSDLSLGDTQYF. The CDR3 region has the DNA TGTGCCAGCAGTGACCTCAGTCTAGGAGATACGCAGTATTTT.

The rearrangement uses TRBV7-2 and TRBJ2-5; the match to TRBD1 covers 8 bases. The end of the DNA fits TRBJ2-7 better, so the J call may be wrong. This CDR3 region has 16 residues. From germline, CDR1 is SGHTA and CDR2 FQGNSA. As DNA, the CDR3 is TGTGCCAGCAGCTTAGGCTGGACAGGGTTGGGCTACGAGCAGTACTTC. It translates to CASSLGWTGLGYEQYF.

The V call is TRBV11-3, the J call TRBJ2-5, with D perhaps matching TRBD2 (6 bases). V dropped 5 bases and J dropped 2 bases, with 9 bases sitting between them. The germline gives CDR1 SGHNT, CDR2 YENEEA. The CDR3 is 13 amino acids. The CDR3 loop is CASSRGRQETQYF. In DNA, the CDR3 is TGTGCCAGCAGCCGAGGGAGGCAAGAGACCCAGTACTTC.

V gene TRBV28 combines with J gene TRBJ2-1; tentative D call: TRBD2 (5 bases). V shed 10 bases and J shed 3 bases, with 16 bases lying between them. Germline lookup yields CDR1 MDHEN and CDR2 SYDVKM. This CDR3 is built from 14 residues. The CDR3 DNA sequence: TGTGCCACCTCCGGTGGGAGTCTCTACAATGAGCAGTTCTTC. This codes for CATSGGSLYNEQFF.

This rearrangement joins TRBV4-1 to TRBJ2-5, with unresolved D. Between the trimmed V and J ends, which lost 4 bases and 7 bases, there was a span of 10 bases. This CDR3 has 12 residues. CDR1 is MGHRA, CDR2 YSYEKL, per germline. CDR3 protein: CASSPSVGTQYF. The DNA of the CDR3 is TGCGCCAGCAGCCCCTCCGTGGGGACCCAGTACTTC.

The chain joins TRBV11-2 to TRBJ2-6; D unclear. This CDR3 is built from 17 residues. Trimming removed 7 bases at V and 0 bases at J, with 16 bases between. The germline V gene has CDR1 SGHAT and CDR2 FQNNGV. In nucleotides, the CDR3 is TGTGCCAGCAAGTTAGCTCCTACCTCCTCTGGGGCCAACGTCCTGACTTTC. Protein product: CASKLAPTSSGANVLTF. Full variable domain (rest looked up from reference TRBV11-2 and TRBJ2-6): EAGVAQSPRYKIIEKRQSVAFWCNPISGHATLYWYQQILGQGPKLLIQFQNNGVVDDSQLPKDRFSAERLKGVDSTLKIQPAKLEDSAVYLCASKLAPTSSGANVLTFGAGSRLTVL.

This sequence joins TRBV28 and TRBJ2-7; weak D call: TRBD1 (6 bases). Germline CDR1 MDHEN, CDR2 SYDVKM. The length of the CDR3 is 14 residues. The germline V and J ends were trimmed by 7 bases and 2 bases, with 15 bases remaining between them. This CDR3 reads CASTLRTATYEQYF. In nucleotides, the CDR3 is TGTGCCAGCACCCTGAGGACAGCTACCTACGAGCAGTACTTC.

V usage is TRBV6-5 and J usage is TRBJ1-4; possibly TRBD1 for D (6 bases). Germline loops: CDR1 MNHEY, CDR2 SVGAGI. There are 14 residues in the CDR3. Trimming removed 5 bases from V and 3 bases from J, with 10 bases in between. CDR3 coding DNA: TGTGCCAGCAGTCCGGGACATCCTAATGAAAAACTGTTTTTT. This translates into CASSPGHPNEKLFF.

The CDR3 protein is CASTPNDRAHEQFF. The DNA of the CDR3 is TGCGCCAGCACACCAAACGACAGGGCCCATGAGCAGTTCTTC. The V gene is TRBV10-1, the J gene TRBJ2-1, with 7 bases fitting TRBD1. V shed 7 bases and J 8 bases; nucleotides not matched to a gene: 11. The CDR3 sequence is 14 residues long. Germline V gives CDR1 WNHNN, CDR2 SYGVQD (reference sequence).

This chain uses TRBV6-5 with TRBJ2-3; D remains ambiguous. Trimming removed 6 bases at V and 7 bases at J, with 11 bases between. Germline-derived CDR1 and CDR2 are MNHEY and SVGAGI. The CDR3 spans 12 residues. CDR3 amino acids: CASSPGPYTQYF. CDR3 nucleotides: TGTGCCAGCAGCCCTGGACCATATACGCAGTATTTT.

The V call is TRBV1, the J call TRBJ2-1; the DNA was not used to check the table's D call, TRBD1. TRBV1 is tagged as a pseudogene. CDR3 size: 12 residues. DNA of the CDR3: TGCACCAGCAGGAACAGGAACAATGAGCAGTTCTTC. This encodes CTSRNRNNEQFF.

CDR3 nucleotides: TGTGCCAGCAGTTACTCCGTCACAGGAACATTTGAAGCTTTCTTT. It is translated as CASSYSVTGTFEAFF. This chain uses TRBV6-6 with TRBJ1-1; tentative D call: TRBD1 (5 bases). CDR3 length equals 15 residues. Germline CDR1 is MNHNY and CDR2 is SVGAGI (reference sequence). Trimming took 0 bases from V and 7 from J, leaving 15 bases between them.

The chain recombines TRBV18 with TRBJ1-1; a possible D gene is TRBD1 (6 bases). The germline V gene encodes CDR1 KGHSH and CDR2 LQKENI. V lost 3 bases, J lost 0 bases, and 17 bases lay in between. The CDR3 has 17 amino acids. This CDR3 is CASSPPTGLHMNTEAFF. CDR3 DNA: TGTGCCAGCTCACCTCCGACAGGATTACACATGAACACTGAAGCTTTCTTT.